These 30 T cell receptor beta chains share one sample of origin, sequenced in a study of CD8+ T cells in alopecia areata. In each case, RNA was isolated and then reverse transcribed into cDNA as the sequencing template. Measured with immunoSEQ multiplex PCR; TCRdb has only the in-frame clones, and not every one. The sample has 90,000 to 100,000 clones, 41% seen once; the top ten hold around 1.4%. Sequenced: CD4+ T cells sorted from blood. Receptor source: a human donor with alopecia areata.

This clone has more than one count but fewer than ten. The rearrangement links TRBV29-1 to TRBJ2-3; D possibly matches TRBD1 or TRBD2 (5 bases each). Trimming took 4 bases from V and 5 from J, leaving 13 bases between them. The CDR3 has 13 amino acids. The germline V gene has CDR1 SQVTM and CDR2 ANQGSEA. The DNA of the CDR3 is TGCAGCGTTGCCGTGGCAGGGAGAGATACGCAGTATTTT. Amino acid sequence: CSVAVAGRDTQYF.

This clone was detected a few times. The CDR3 nucleotides read TGCGCCAGCAGCCAAGATTTCGGGGTCCCGACCGATGAGCAGTTCTTC. Translation: CASSQDFGVPTDEQFF. J is TRBJ2-1 and V is TRBV4-3, with a possible D match to TRBD2 (5 bases). V was clipped by 0 bases and J by 8 bases, with 17 bases between them. The CDR3 consists of 16 residues. Germline V gene sequence: CDR1 LGHNA, CDR2 YSLEER.

There are a few counts of this clone. Here the CDR3 reads CASSFFGGRGETQYF. CDR3 nucleotides: TGTGCCAGCAGTTTTTTCGGGGGGCGGGGAGAGACCCAGTACTTC. The chain recombines TRBV27 with TRBJ2-5; possibly TRBD2 for D (7 bases). V was shortened by 3 bases and J by 4 bases, with 15 bases between the two germline ends. Germline CDR1 is MNHEY and CDR2 is SMNVEV (reference sequence). The CDR3 loop spans 15 amino acids.

This clone appeared a few times. The germline gene is not matched at one end of the junction; a read error may be the cause. The rearrangement links TRBV6-6 to TRBJ1-6, with D possibly matching TRBD1 (5 bases). The germline V gene has CDR1 MNHNY and CDR2 SVGAGI (reference sequence). The CDR3 extends over 15 amino acids. The CDR3 sequence: CASSYSGTDKSPLHF. CDR3 DNA: TGTGCCAGCAGTTACTCCGGGACCGATAAATCACCCCTCCACTTT.

This clone has a handful of counts. The chain couples TRBV28 to TRBJ2-3; tentative D call: TRBD2 (7 bases). The CDR3 runs 15 residues. Germline CDR1 reads MDHEN; CDR2 reads SYDVKM. The V gene lost 9 bases and the J gene lost 2 bases, with 18 bases spanning the gap. CDR3 in amino acids: CASGNREGFTDTQYF. The CDR3 DNA follows: TGTGCCAGTGGAAACAGGGAGGGGTTCACAGATACGCAGTATTTT.

This clone was recorded a few times. This rearrangement joins TRBV29-1 to TRBJ1-3; 7 bases align to TRBD1. V was pared by 7 bases and J by 4 bases, with 4 bases of the junction left unmatched. Germline V gives CDR1 SQVTM, CDR2 ANQGSEA. The CDR3 consists of 12 residues. DNA of the CDR3: TGCAGCGCATACAGGGGAGGAAACACCATATATTTT. Residues: CSAYRGGNTIYF. The variable domain in full, with the rest retrieved from reference TRBV29-1 and TRBJ1-3, is SAVISQKPSRDICQRGTSLTIQCQVDSQVTMMFWYRQQPGQSLTLIATANQGSEATYESGFVIDKFPISRPNLTFSTLTVSNMSPEDSSIYLCSAYRGGNTIYFGEGSWLTVV.

This clone showed up many times. The rearrangement links TRBV29-1 to TRBJ2-6; D unclear. Looked up from germline, CDR1 is SQVTM and CDR2 is ANQGSEA. V lost 7 bases, J lost 0 bases, and 16 bases lay in between. The CDR3 totals 16 residues. CDR3 residues: CSAATDVNSGANVLTF. The CDR3 DNA is TGCAGCGCAGCCACGGACGTAAACTCTGGGGCCAACGTCCTGACTTTC.

The V call is TRBV6-5, the J call TRBJ2-7; D not certain. This CDR3 contains 11 residues. The germline V gene has CDR1 MNHEY and CDR2 SVGAGI. The ends were cut back, 5 bases at V and 8 bases at J, with 10 bases in the middle. The chain's CDR3 is CASSRAAQQYF. The CDR3 bases are TGTGCCAGCAGTCGCGCAGCACAGCAGTACTTC.

The chain carries TRBV7-9 and TRBJ2-7, with D tentatively TRBD1 (6 bases). Trimming took off 5 bases at V and 3 bases at J, with 14 bases between the two ends. CDR1 is SEHNR and CDR2 is FQNEAQ in the germline V gene (reference sequence). The CDR3 extends over 14 amino acids. The chain's CDR3 is CASSQDKGDYEQYF. In DNA form, the CDR3 reads TGTGCCAGCAGCCAAGACAAGGGGGACTACGAGCAGTACTTC.

J is TRBJ2-3 and V is TRBV7-3; no clear D gene. Trimming took off 5 bases at V and 8 bases at J, with 20 bases between the two ends. The CDR3 totals 15 residues. Germline CDR1 is SGHTA and CDR2 is FQGTGA. In nucleotides, the CDR3 is TGTGCCAGCAGCAAGAACCAGGTGGGCCCCTCTACGCAGTATTTT. Its protein is CASSKNQVGPSTQYF.

This sequence joins TRBV28 and TRBJ1-1; TRBD1 might be the D (6 bases). Germline CDR1 reads MDHEN; CDR2 reads SYDVKM. CDR3 length: 14 amino acids. V dropped 4 bases and J dropped 6 bases, with 15 bases sitting between them. The DNA of the CDR3 is TGTGCCAGCAGTTCCAACATCAGGGGTCCTGAAGCTTTCTTT. It is translated as CASSSNIRGPEAFF.

This chain uses TRBV25-1 with TRBJ2-2; D is perhaps TRBD1 or TRBD2 (5 bases each). The V end was cut by 6 bases, the J end by 2 bases, with 13 bases between. CDR1 and CDR2 (germline): MGHDK, SYGVNS. CDR3 size: 15 residues. This CDR3 reads CASSGDRGNTGELFF. Here the CDR3 DNA reads TGTGCCAGCAGCGGGGACCGAGGCAACACCGGGGAGCTGTTTTTT.

The chain carries TRBV7-2 and TRBJ1-2; 7 positions match TRBD1. Germline CDR1 reads SGHTA; CDR2 reads FQGNSA. The CDR3 runs to 15 residues. V dropped 5 bases and J dropped 4; count of bases not matched to a gene: 10. The CDR3 loop is CASSLRGGEGYGYTF. The CDR3 bases are TGTGCCAGCAGCCTTCGAGGGGGCGAAGGCTATGGCTACACCTTC.

In regard to this clone: Other DNA variants within this sample encode the same CDR3. The rearrangement joins TRBV10-3 to TRBJ2-3; D remains ambiguous. The CDR3 extends over 12 amino acids. Per the germline V gene, CDR1 is ENHRY and CDR2 is SYGVKD. With 3 bases removed from V and 4 bases from J, the gap between germline ends came to 5 bases. The CDR3 DNA follows: TGTGCCATCAGTGACCGGGCAGATACGCAGTATTTT. This sequence encodes CAISDRADTQYF.

This clone was counted only a few times. The chain couples TRBV19 to TRBJ1-1; no clear D gene. There are 15 residues in the CDR3. V lost 6 bases to trimming and J lost 4 bases, with 18 bases between them. CDR1 LNHDA and CDR2 SQIVND come from the germline V gene (reference sequence). The chain's CDR3 is CASSQSAPGITEAFF. CDR3 DNA: TGTGCCAGTAGCCAATCCGCGCCGGGTATCACTGAAGCTTTCTTT.

The CDR3 nucleotides are TGTGCCTGGAGAAGGCCAGCTAACTATGGCTACACCTTC. Translated, it gives CAWRRPANYGYTF. The chain recombines TRBV30 with TRBJ1-2; D not certain. Germline V CDR1 and CDR2: GTSNPN, SVGIG (reference sequence). V lost 3 bases and J lost 0, with 8 bases in between. This CDR3 has 13 residues. Drawing the rest from reference TRBV30 and TRBJ1-2, the complete variable domain is SQTIHQWPATLVQPVGSPLSLECTVEGTSNPNLYWYRQAAGRGLQLLFYSVGIGQISSEVPQNLSASRPQDRQFILSSKKLLLSDSGFYLCAWRRPANYGYTFGSGTRLTVV.

The genes are TRBV30 and TRBJ1-1; tentatively, D is TRBD1 (5 bases). Looked up from germline, CDR1 is GTSNPN and CDR2 is SVGIG (reference sequence). Trimming removed 3 bases from V and 0 bases from J, with 8 bases in between. The CDR3 loop spans 13 amino acids. The CDR3 sequence is CAWRQALNTEAFF. CDR3 DNA: TGTGCCTGGAGACAGGCGTTGAACACTGAAGCTTTCTTT. Full variable domain (missing parts from reference TRBV30 and TRBJ1-1): SQTIHQWPATLVQPVGSPLSLECTVEGTSNPNLYWYRQAAGRGLQLLFYSVGIGQISSEVPQNLSASRPQDRQFILSSKKLLLSDSGFYLCAWRQALNTEAFFGQGTRLTVV.

This chain uses TRBV27 with TRBJ1-1; 7 bases line up with TRBD1. Germline V gene lookup returns CDR1 MNHEY and CDR2 SMNVEV (reference sequence). There are 12 residues in the CDR3. The V gene end was trimmed by 8 bases and the J gene end by 6 bases; junction bases not matched to a gene: 6. The CDR3 DNA reads TGTGCCAGCGGGCACAGGGGCGCTGAAGCTTTCTTT. The encoded protein is CASGHRGAEAFF.

The chain has TRBV28 and TRBJ2-1, with D possibly being TRBD1 or TRBD2 (5 bases each). Germline-derived CDR1 and CDR2 are MDHEN and SYDVKM. Trimming cost V 1 base and J 8 bases, with 18 bases left between them. This CDR3 is 16 amino acids long. The CDR3 loop is CASSLSPRQGADEQFF. The CDR3 region has the DNA TGTGCCAGCAGTTTATCTCCGAGGCAGGGAGCGGATGAGCAGTTCTTC.

The chain couples TRBV6-5 to TRBJ1-2; D not resolved. V gave up 8 bases and J gave up 0 bases, with 7 bases separating them. The CDR3 loop spans 12 amino acids. Per germline, CDR1 MNHEY and CDR2 SVGAGI. CDR3 bases: TGTGCCAGCTCCGCCACTAACTATGGCTACACCTTC. Encoded protein: CASSATNYGYTF.

This clone was detected once. This sequence joins TRBV29-1 and TRBJ1-2, with a weak D call TRBD1 (5 bases). V was clipped by 7 bases and J by 4 bases, with 13 bases between them. The CDR3 loop spans 12 amino acids. Germline CDR1 and CDR2: SQVTM and ANQGSEA. The DNA of the CDR3 is TGCAGCGACTGGGGGGGGAGCTATGGCTACACCTTC. Protein product: CSDWGGSYGYTF.

The chain carries TRBV7-2 and TRBJ2-4; 8 bases agree with TRBD1. This CDR3 contains 15 residues. Germline V CDR1 and CDR2: SGHTA, FQGNSA. The V segment lost 8 bases and the J segment 2 bases; nucleotides outside the gene matches: 8. CDR3 protein: CASGLRQGSKNIQYF. CDR3 nucleotide sequence: TGTGCCAGCGGGTTACGACAGGGGTCCAAAAACATTCAGTACTTC.

This chain links TRBV25-1 with TRBJ1-1, with no clear D. The germline V gene encodes CDR1 MGHDK and CDR2 SYGVNS. The CDR3 is 14 residues long. V was clipped by 0 bases and J by 1 base, with 6 bases between them. The CDR3 region has the DNA TGTGCCAGCAGTGAATACGCAGCGAACACTGAAGCTTTCTTT. It is translated as CASSEYAANTEAFF.

This clone was found a few times. The rearrangement joins TRBV30 to TRBJ1-1; 8 nucleotides match TRBD1. The CDR3 covers 12 residues. CDR1 is GTSNPN, CDR2 SVGIG, per germline (reference sequence). The V gene end was trimmed by 4 bases and the J gene end by 5 bases; junction bases not matched to a gene: 3. The CDR3 DNA is TGTGCCTGGAAAGGGACAGGTACTGAAGCTTTCTTT. This codes for CAWKGTGTEAFF.

The genes are TRBV30 and TRBJ1-4, with D perhaps TRBD1 (5 bases). The ends were cut back, 3 bases at V and 6 bases at J, with 14 bases in the middle. The CDR3 loop spans 14 amino acids. Germline V lookup: CDR1 GTSNPN, CDR2 SVGIG (reference sequence). This CDR3 is CAWSIGTEDEKLFF. The CDR3 bases are TGTGCCTGGAGCATCGGGACGGAGGATGAAAAACTGTTTTTT.

This clone was seen only a few times. This chain links TRBV30 with TRBJ1-2; D call uncertain. Looked up from germline, CDR1 is GTSNPN and CDR2 is SVGIG (reference sequence). V lost 3 bases and J 2 bases, leaving 10 bases between the germline ends. This CDR3 region has 13 residues. The CDR3 region is CAWRAGSNYGYTF. As DNA, the CDR3 is TGTGCCTGGAGGGCTGGCTCCAACTATGGCTACACCTTC.

The chain joins TRBV30 to TRBJ2-1; 8 positions match TRBD1. This CDR3 comprises 11 residues. Germline-derived CDR1 and CDR2 are GTSNPN and SVGIG (reference sequence). Trimming cost V 5 bases and J 16 bases; bases outside gene matches: 10. The CDR3 nucleotides read TGTGCCTGGGTGGACAGGGTGGTGCCATTCTTC. Amino acid sequence: CAWVDRVVPFF.

V usage is TRBV6-5 and J usage is TRBJ2-7; D is ambiguous. The CDR3 loop spans 12 amino acids. V shed 2 bases and J shed 5 bases, with 7 bases lying between them. CDR1 and CDR2 from the germline V gene are MNHEY and SVGAGI. DNA for the CDR3: TGTGCCAGCAGTTACGGCTCAAACGAGCAGTACTTC. It encodes CASSYGSNEQYF.

The rearrangement links TRBV4-2 to TRBJ2-2; D remains unclear. Per the germline V gene, CDR1 is LGHNA and CDR2 is YNFKEQ. Trimming shortened V by 0 bases and J by 6 bases, and 11 bases separated the two germline ends. This CDR3 is 15 amino acids long. The CDR3 DNA follows: TGTGCCAGCAGCCAAGATCAACCCGACTCCGGGGAGCTGTTTTTT. It translates to CASSQDQPDSGELFF.

This clone was observed a few times. This sequence joins TRBV4-2 and TRBJ2-5, with D unclear. The CDR3 is 11 amino acids. From germline, CDR1 is LGHNA and CDR2 YNFKEQ. The V end was cut by 2 bases, the J end by 3 bases, with 1 base between. The chain's CDR3 is CASSQKETQYF. CDR3 nucleotide sequence: TGTGCCAGCAGCCAAAAAGAGACCCAGTACTTC.